This T cell receptor (beta chain) was documented in a study of blood T cell repertoires in COVID-19. Study-wide background: PBMCs, B-cell-depleted T cells, or T cells provided the cDNA or gDNA that made up the material.

The CDR3 has 15 residues. With 6 bases clipped from V and 7 bases from J, the junction kept 7 bases outside the gene matches. The V gene's germline CDR1 is MDHEN and CDR2 SYDVKM. The protocol was immunoSEQ multiplex PCR, while the TCRdb copy is restricted to in-frame clones and leaves out a portion. In the table there are some 130,000 clones, around 81% of which are singletons. This chain links TRBV28 with TRBJ2-3; TRBD2 matches 13 bases. Material: peripheral blood. This clonotype originated in a woman aged 60 to 75 with active or convalescent COVID-19. CDR3 coding DNA: TGTGCCAGCAGGAGGACTAGCGGGGGCGGTCATACGCAGTATTTT. Its protein product is CASRRTSGGGHTQYF.